This is a list of T cell receptor beta chains from one sample in a study of a mutant IDH1 vaccine in newly diagnosed glioma. No antigen has been assigned to these receptors. The data were produced by immunoSEQ multiplex PCR, yet TCRdb's version contains in-frame clones alone and is incomplete. Here the sample spans 60,000 to 65,000 clones, roughly four fifths being singletons. The input for sequencing was PBMCs, taken from a glioma patient whose treatment included an IDH1 peptide vaccine. The receptors originated from a man aged 30 to 45 with glioma. The CDR3 runs from the conserved cysteine through the conserved F or W. Fields, in order: clone size, D gene, J gene, V gene, CDR3 protein, CDR3 DNA. The D gene is left open where the match is weak. Clone size, where shown, is once, few, many, or a class for clones that have expanded.

>-|TRBD1|TRBJ2-2|TRBV4-1
CASSQPGQGNTGELFF
TGCGCCAGCAGCCAACCGGGACAGGGGAACACCGGGGAGCTGTTTTTT
>-|-|TRBJ1-2|TRBV4-2
CASSQDRGANYGYTF
TGTGCCAGCAGCCAAGATCGGGGGGCTAACTATGGCTACACCTTC
>-|TRBD2|TRBJ2-5|TRBV5-1
CASSLSTSGGLETQYF
TGCGCCAGCAGCTTGAGCACTAGCGGGGGGCTAGAGACCCAGTACTTC
>-|-|TRBJ1-2|TRBV14
CASSQVLGGFYGYTF
TGTGCCAGCAGCCAAGTCCTAGGAGGGTTCTATGGCTACACCTTC
>-|-|TRBJ1-2|TRBV7-2
CVSSLGRGYTF
TGTGTCAGCAGCTTAGGACGTGGCTACACCTTC
>-|TRBD2|TRBJ2-3|TRBV27
CASSLSLASGVFYFPGTDTQYF
TGTGCCAGCAGTTTATCGTTGGCTAGCGGGGTGTTTTATTTCCCCGGCACAGATACGCAGTATTTT
>-|TRBD2|TRBJ2-3|TRBV5-6
CASSFVAGGPTDTQYF
TGTGCCAGCAGCTTCGTAGCGGGGGGGCCGACAGATACGCAGTATTTT
>-|TRBD1|TRBJ1-2|TRBV25-1
CASSEWPGQGAGYTF
TGTGCCAGCAGTGAATGGCCGGGACAGGGGGCGGGCTACACCTTC
>-|-|TRBJ1-1|TRBV6-6
CASSNRDGGAYTEAFF
TGTGCCAGCAGTAACCGGGACGGTGGTGCGTACACTGAAGCTTTCTTT
>once|TRBD1|TRBJ1-5|TRBV28
CASTRTGVTFQPQHF
TGTGCCAGCACCCGGACAGGGGTTACGTTTCAGCCCCAGCATTTT
>-|-|TRBJ2-2|TRBV5-1
CASSPRASDTGELFF
TGCGCCAGCAGCCCGCGGGCCTCGGACACCGGGGAGCTGTTTTTT
>-|TRBD1|TRBJ1-1|TRBV19
CASAEDRGNTEAFF
TGTGCCAGCGCGGAGGACAGGGGGAACACTGAAGCTTTCTTT
>-|-|TRBJ1-1|TRBV5-1
CASSLGQTEAFF
TGCGCCAGCAGCTTGGGCCAAACTGAAGCTTTCTTT
>-|-|TRBJ2-7|TRBV7-9
CASSSNRDEQYF
TGTGCCAGCAGCTCAAACAGGGACGAGCAGTACTTC
>-|-|TRBJ1-1|TRBV6-1
CASTGKSTEAFF
TGTGCCAGCACCGGGAAGTCCACTGAAGCTTTCTTT
>-|-|TRBJ2-7|TRBV23-1
CASSQCVRVFSYEQYF
TGCGCCAGCAGTCAATGTGTCAGGGTCTTCTCCTACGAGCAGTACTTC